This entry lists 14 T cell receptor beta chains sequenced from one sample in a study of post-analysis software for immune sequencing data. Study findings and constraints: Among five TRBV segments more frequent in patients than controls were TRBV5-6, TRBV5-1 and TRBV20-1.

Tagging with unique molecular identifiers was a feature of the TCR beta cDNA libraries. TCRdb re-derived calls from the PCR reads in MiXCR, one entry per CDR3 protein. The sample records 450,000 to 650,000 distinct CDR3 sequences, around 44% being singletons. The antigens of these receptors remain unknown. Sequencing input: blood. The receptors were sampled from a girl aged 10-17 years with multiple sclerosis.

V is TRBV5-6 and J is TRBJ2-7; D unclear. Germline V gives CDR1 SGHDT, CDR2 YYEEEE. The length of the CDR3 is 11 residues. Between the trimmed V and J ends, which lost 5 bases and 6 bases, there was a span of 9 bases. In DNA form, the CDR3 reads TGTGCCAGCAGTGCCAGCGTCGAGCAGTACTTC. Translating it yields CASSASVEQYF.

The chain recombines TRBV12-3 or TRBV12-4 with TRBJ2-3; D not resolved. V was clipped by 7 bases and J by 3 bases, with 11 bases between them. The CDR3 is made up of 13 amino acids. CDR3 sequence: CASTLRPTDTQYF. The CDR3 DNA sequence: TGTGCCAGCACCCTACGGCCTACAGATACGCAGTATTTT.

The chain couples TRBV7-2 to TRBJ1-2, with D possibly TRBD1 on 5 matching bases. The CDR3 runs to 16 residues. Trimming took off 3 bases at V and 6 bases at J, with 20 bases between the two ends. Germline V gives CDR1 SGHTA, CDR2 FQGNSA. The CDR3 is CASSFDREIGGDGYTF. The DNA for the CDR3 is TGTGCCAGCAGCTTCGACCGGGAAATCGGAGGGGATGGCTACACCTTC.

This clonotype has only a few counts. The chain combines TRBV14 with TRBJ2-4; no reliable D call. The CDR3 runs 12 residues. CDR1 is SGHDN, CDR2 FVKESK, per germline. The V gene lost 6 bases and the J gene lost 9 bases, with 12 bases spanning the gap. DNA of the CDR3: TGTGCCAGCAGTCCGCTAGGTACCATTCAGTACTTC. Translation gives CASSPLGTIQYF.

This chain uses TRBV5-1 with TRBJ2-7; D is tentatively TRBD1 or TRBD2 (5 bases each). The V gene lost 3 bases and the J gene lost 3 bases, with 10 bases spanning the gap. This CDR3 region has 13 residues. The V gene's germline CDR1 is SGHRS and CDR2 YFSETQ. CDR3 amino acids: CASSWDGNYEQYF. The CDR3 coding sequence is TGCGCCAGCAGCTGGGACGGCAACTACGAGCAGTACTTC.

The J gene is TRBJ2-7, the V gene TRBV27; no definite D call. This CDR3 comprises 13 residues. Germline CDR1 reads MNHEY; CDR2 reads SMNVEV (reference sequence). The V end was cut by 6 bases, the J end by 3 bases, with 12 bases between. The CDR3 reads CASSLRSHYEQYF. In DNA, the CDR3 is TGTGCCAGCAGCCTCAGGTCCCACTACGAGCAGTACTTC.

For the CDR3, the DNA is TGTGCCAGCAGCGGAGATCGAGCGGGGGACGTGGAGACCCAGTACTTC. It yields the protein CASSGDRAGDVETQYF. The chain carries TRBV6-5 and TRBJ2-5; TRBD2 matches at 8 bases. The germline V gene has CDR1 MNHEY and CDR2 SVGAGI. V trimming: 6 bases; J trimming: 5 bases; junction bases outside the gene matches: 14. The CDR3 runs to 16 residues.

This clonotype was counted only a few times. The V call is TRBV3-1, the J call TRBJ1-2; D not resolved. The germline V gene encodes CDR1 LGHDT and CDR2 YNNKEL (reference sequence). CDR3 length equals 13 residues. Trimming left V 2 bases short and J 4 bases short, with 8 bases between. CDR3 in DNA: TGTGCCAGCAGCCAAAAGGAATGCTATGGCTACACCTTC. Translation: CASSQKECYGYTF.

In its sample, this clonotype was seen a few times. The rearrangement joins TRBV5-1 to TRBJ1-2; perhaps TRBD1 as D (6 bases). CDR1 SGHRS and CDR2 YFSETQ come from the germline V gene. The V end was cut by 3 bases, the J end by 4 bases, with 10 bases between. CDR3 length: 13 residues. DNA for the CDR3: TGCGCCAGCAGCTACCAGGACAGCTATGGCTACACCTTC. This codes for CASSYQDSYGYTF.

The CDR3 DNA sequence: TGTGCCAGCAGCGTAGAGTGGGACAGGGGCGATGGCTACACCTTC. Its protein is CASSVEWDRGDGYTF. The V gene is TRBV9, the J gene TRBJ1-2; 10 bases match TRBD1. Germline trimming cut 0 bases from V and 6 bases from J; bases unmatched to any gene: 5. CDR3 size: 15 residues. Germline V CDR1 and CDR2: SGDLS, YYNGEE.

This clonotype was seen only a few times. The CDR3 region has the DNA TGCGCCAGCAGCTTAATGGCTAGCGGCGGATACAATGAGCAGTTCTTC. This translates into CASSLMASGGYNEQFF. The chain employs TRBV5-1 and TRBJ2-1; TRBD2 agrees at 7 bases. The CDR3 has 16 amino acids. Germline loops: CDR1 SGHRS, CDR2 YFSETQ. Trimming at V came to 2 bases and at J to 4 bases, leaving 9 bases not matched to a gene.

The J gene is TRBJ1-6, the V gene TRBV10-3, with D uncertain. CDR1 ENHRY and CDR2 SYGVKD come from the germline V gene. Between the trimmed V and J ends, which lost 0 bases and 0 bases, there was a span of 12 bases. The CDR3 has 18 residues. The CDR3 reads CAISESTTSSSYNSPLHF. The CDR3 DNA sequence: TGTGCCATCAGTGAGTCCACGACGTCAAGCTCCTATAATTCACCCCTCCACTTT.

The V and J genes are TRBV6-6 and TRBJ1-5; 9 bases align to TRBD1. The CDR3 loop spans 15 amino acids. The V and J ends lost 7 bases and 3 bases, in that order; junction bases with no gene match: 7. Germline CDR1 is MNHNY and CDR2 is SVGAGI (reference sequence). CDR3 sequence reads: CASISRDRANQPQHF. In DNA, the CDR3 is TGTGCCAGCATTTCCCGGGACAGGGCCAATCAGCCCCAGCATTTT.

To note about this clonotype: At one end, the junction sequence differs from germline, possibly due to a read error. The chain employs TRBV5-1 and TRBJ2-3; tentatively, D is TRBD1 (6 bases). The CDR3 contains 15 residues. Germline V gene data show CDR1 as SGHRS and CDR2 as YFSETQ. CDR3 sequence reads: CASSFDGIRTDTQYF. CDR3 in DNA: TGCGCCAGCAGCTTCGACGGGATTCGGACAGACACGCAGTATTTT.